These 26 T cell receptor beta chains were sequenced from one sample in a study of identifying expanded T cells in peripheral blood. Using immunoSEQ multiplex PCR, the repertoire was profiled, and TCRdb retains in-frame clones only, with some absent. The repertoire holds about 58,000 clones, with roughly four fifths as singletons. The sample comprised blood. These receptors all stem from a person between 18 and 75 years old in good health.

The rearrangement links TRBV15 to TRBJ1-3; 9 bases are a match to TRBD1. This CDR3 region has 16 residues. The J segment lost 0 bases and the V segment lost 0 bases, leaving 0 bases of the junction unmatched. Germline V gives CDR1 LNHNV, CDR2 YYDKDF (reference sequence). CDR3 in amino acids: CATSREQGASGNTIYF. For the CDR3, the DNA is TGTGCCACCAGCAGAGAACAGGGGGCCTCTGGAAACACCATATATTTT.

In its sample, this clone was seen once. This chain links TRBV5-1 with TRBJ2-7, with 8 positions matching TRBD1. Germline V gene data show CDR1 as SGHRS and CDR2 as YFSETQ. CDR3 length equals 13 residues. The V segment lost 2 bases and the J segment 6 bases; nucleotides outside the gene matches: 4. The CDR3 coding sequence is TGCGCCAGCAGCTTAAGGACAGGGCCCGAGCAGTACTTC. Its translation: CASSLRTGPEQYF.

The chain employs TRBV6-5 and TRBJ2-7; D gene unclear. Trimming left V 10 bases short and J 4 bases short, with 14 bases between. Germline V gene sequence: CDR1 MNHEY, CDR2 SVGAGI. The CDR3 sequence is 12 residues long. The CDR3 DNA reads TGTGCCACTCTCGACGGACGTTACGAGCAGTACGTC. This codes for CATLDGRYEQYV.

This chain connects TRBV19 to TRBJ1-1; tentative D call: TRBD1 (5 bases). With 3 bases removed from V and 1 base from J, the gap between germline ends came to 12 bases. Germline V CDR1 and CDR2: LNHDA, SQIVND (reference sequence). CDR3 size: 15 residues. DNA for the CDR3: TGTGCCAGTAGTATGGAGGTGGGACGGAACACTGAAGCTTTCTTT. It translates to CASSMEVGRNTEAFF.

The J gene is TRBJ1-2, the V gene TRBV5-6; 7 bases fit TRBD1. Germline trimming cut 0 bases from V and 5 bases from J; bases unmatched to any gene: 13. The CDR3 sequence is 17 residues long. CDR1 is SGHDT and CDR2 is YYEEEE in the germline V gene. The CDR3 protein is CASSLAPPGTERYGYTF. In DNA, the CDR3 is TGTGCCAGCAGCTTGGCGCCACCCGGGACAGAGCGTTATGGCTACACCTTC.

This clone has only one observation. The J gene is TRBJ1-2, the V gene TRBV7-9; tentative D call: TRBD1 (5 bases). In germline, CDR1 is SEHNR, CDR2 FQNEAQ (reference sequence). V was trimmed by 5 bases and J by 2 bases, leaving 24 bases between them. This CDR3 region has 18 residues. The CDR3 reads CASSPADKVLRGNYGYTF. DNA for the CDR3: TGTGCCAGCAGCCCGGCAGATAAGGTTCTAAGGGGCAACTATGGCTACACCTTC. The full variable domain, its missing parts supplied by reference TRBV7-9 and TRBJ1-2, is DTGVSQNPRHKITKRGQNVTFRCDPISEHNRLYWYRQTLGQGPEFLTYFQNEAQLEKSRLLSDRFSAERPKGSFSTLEIQRTEQGDSAMYLCASSPADKVLRGNYGYTFGSGTRLTVV.

This chain uses TRBV30 with TRBJ2-5; 9 bases are a match to TRBD2. Germline trimming cut 4 bases from V and 2 bases from J; bases unmatched to any gene: 5. Germline CDR1 is GTSNPN and CDR2 is SVGIG (reference sequence). The CDR3 runs 14 residues. CDR3 DNA: TGTGCCTGGAACCTACTAGCGGGTCAAGAGACCCAGTACTTC. Residues: CAWNLLAGQETQYF.

This clone was observed a single time. CDR3 amino acids: CASSLAAGAGYTF. DNA of the CDR3: TGTGCCAGCAGCTTAGCGGCGGGGGCTGGCTACACCTTC. The rearrangement links TRBV7-9 to TRBJ1-2, with a tentative D call TRBD1 (6 bases). Per germline, CDR1 SEHNR and CDR2 FQNEAQ (reference sequence). The CDR3 length is 13 residues. Between the trimmed V and J ends, which lost 0 bases and 7 bases, there was a span of 9 bases.

This clone was counted a single time. The chain uses TRBV27 and TRBJ2-5, with a possible D match to TRBD2 (5 bases). Germline CDR1 and CDR2: MNHEY and SMNVEV (reference sequence). Trimming pared 3 bases from V and 2 bases from J, leaving 10 bases between. CDR3 size: 14 residues. As DNA, the CDR3 is TGTGCCAGCAGTTTCTTGAGGGAGCAAGAGACCCAGTACTTC. This codes for CASSFLREQETQYF.

The rearrangement joins TRBV6-6 to TRBJ1-2; tentative D call: TRBD1 (6 bases). This CDR3 spans 16 amino acids. Germline V gene lookup returns CDR1 MNHNY and CDR2 SVGAGI (reference sequence). V was cut by 5 bases and J by 8 bases, with 24 bases left in between. The CDR3: CASSRDGGGTIKGYTF. The CDR3, as DNA: TGTGCCAGCAGTAGGGACGGAGGTGGGACAATTAAGGGCTACACCTTC.

The chain links TRBV5-6 to TRBJ1-1; perhaps TRBD1 as D (5 bases). Germline V gives CDR1 SGHDT, CDR2 YYEEEE. The V end lost 4 bases, the J end lost 10 bases, and 26 bases lay between the germline ends. The CDR3 has 16 residues. The CDR3 spells CASSLTGAGSKRSAFF. The CDR3 DNA sequence: TGTGCCAGCAGCCTAACTGGGGCGGGAAGCAAGCGGTCAGCTTTCTTT.

In its sample, this clone was seen a few times. J is TRBJ2-7 and V is TRBV11-3; D unclear. This CDR3 is built from 15 residues. Per germline, CDR1 SGHNT and CDR2 YENEEA. Trimming cost V 4 bases and J 3 bases, with 16 bases left between them. The CDR3 loop is CASSSTDRDIYEQYF. The CDR3 bases are TGTGCCAGCAGCTCCACCGACCGTGACATCTACGAGCAGTACTTC.

This rearrangement joins TRBV30 to TRBJ1-1; D is ambiguous. Trimming shortened V by 2 bases and J by 0 bases, and 7 bases separated the two germline ends. Germline-derived CDR1 and CDR2 are GTSNPN and SVGIG (reference sequence). The CDR3 is made up of 13 amino acids. CDR3 DNA sequence: TGTGCCTGGAGTTCACAGCTGAACACTGAAGCTTTCTTT. This sequence encodes CAWSSQLNTEAFF.

The gene calls are TRBV20-1 and TRBJ2-7; 8 bases agree with TRBD2. Germline assignment: CDR1 DFQATT and CDR2 SNEGSKA (reference sequence). This CDR3 contains 11 residues. The CDR3 region is CNLLAVNEQYF. The CDR3 DNA reads TGCAACCTACTAGCGGTTAACGAGCAGTACTTC.

This rearrangement joins TRBV4-2 to TRBJ1-1; D remains ambiguous. Per the germline V gene, CDR1 is LGHNA and CDR2 is YNFKEQ. This CDR3 has 14 residues. V was cut by 0 bases and J by 5 bases, with 10 bases left in between. CDR3 in DNA: TGTGCCAGCAGCCAAGATGCCATGAGGACTGAAGCTTTCTTT. It specifies CASSQDAMRTEAFF.

This chain connects TRBV29-1 to TRBJ2-1; perhaps D is TRBD1 or TRBD2 (5 bases each). V was pared by 4 bases and J by 4 bases, with 14 bases between. The CDR3 totals 14 residues. Germline V gene sequence: CDR1 SQVTM, CDR2 ANQGSEA. This chain's CDR3 is CSVGLAWGYNEQFF. CDR3 DNA: TGCAGCGTTGGCCTAGCATGGGGGTACAATGAGCAGTTCTTC.

This sequence joins TRBV5-1 and TRBJ1-1; 8 bases match TRBD1. This CDR3 is 15 amino acids long. The V gene end was trimmed by 4 bases and the J gene end by 10 bases; junction bases not matched to a gene: 15. Germline CDR1 reads SGHRS; CDR2 reads YFSETQ. CDR3 region: CASSIITGQGSLAFF. The CDR3 coding sequence is TGCGCCAGCAGCATTATAACTGGACAGGGCAGTCTAGCTTTCTTT.

This rearrangement joins TRBV18 to TRBJ2-1; the D gene could be TRBD1 or TRBD2 (5 bases each). From germline, CDR1 is KGHSH and CDR2 LQKENI. V shed 4 bases and J shed 6 bases, with 16 bases lying between them. The CDR3 is made up of 15 amino acids. CDR3 in DNA: TGTGCCAGCTCACGTGGGACCAAAGTGGTCAATGAGCAGTTCTTC. It yields the protein CASSRGTKVVNEQFF.

This chain uses TRBV12-5 with TRBJ2-7; D uncertain. Per germline, CDR1 LGHNT and CDR2 FRNRAP. The V gene lost 1 base and the J gene lost 4 bases, with 11 bases spanning the gap. This CDR3 is 14 amino acids long. The DNA for the CDR3 is TGTGCTAGTGGTTTGGGACACCGATTTTACGAGCAGTACTTC. It is translated as CASGLGHRFYEQYF.

The table lists this clone with a few counts. The rearrangement joins TRBV19 to TRBJ2-4; 14 bases are a match to TRBD2. This CDR3 is built from 17 residues. Germline V gene sequence: CDR1 LNHDA, CDR2 SQIVND (reference sequence). Germline trimming cut 4 bases from V and 7 bases from J; bases unmatched to any gene: 9. Here the CDR3 DNA reads TGTGCCAGTAGTAACCCGGGACTAGCGGGGGTGGGGAACATTCAGTACTTC. Its translation is CASSNPGLAGVGNIQYF.

This clone was detected once. V usage is TRBV30 and J usage is TRBJ2-5; the match to TRBD2 covers 10 bases. Germline V lookup: CDR1 GTSNPN, CDR2 SVGIG (reference sequence). There are 15 residues in the CDR3. V gave up 2 bases and J gave up 5 bases; unmatched junction bases: 8. DNA for the CDR3: TGTGCCTGGAGTTTGACTAGCGGGTGGGGGGAGACCCAGTACTTC. Its protein product is CAWSLTSGWGETQYF.

The chain links TRBV18 to TRBJ2-5, with no clear D. The length of the CDR3 is 13 residues. Trimming shortened V by 4 bases and J by 4 bases, and 10 bases separated the two germline ends. Germline CDR1 and CDR2: KGHSH and LQKENI. The CDR3 DNA reads as TGTGCCAGCTCACTGGGGTTAAGAGAGACCCAGTACTTC. Protein product: CASSLGLRETQYF.

The chain is built from TRBV19 and TRBJ1-5, with 9 positions matching TRBD1. CDR3 length: 16 residues. Germline assignment: CDR1 LNHDA and CDR2 SQIVND (reference sequence). V shed 7 bases and J 5 bases; nucleotides not matched to a gene: 12. In nucleotides, the CDR3 is TGTGCCAGTATTAATATCGGGACAGGGTCCCATCAGCCCCAGCATTTT. Translating it yields CASINIGTGSHQPQHF.

The V call is TRBV6-1, the J call TRBJ1-5; 9 bases are a match to TRBD1. With V trimmed by 6 bases and J by 7 bases, 4 bases remained unmatched. CDR3 length: 13 amino acids. Germline lookup yields CDR1 MNHNS and CDR2 SASEGT. The chain's CDR3 is CASRDRGQQPQHF. The CDR3 coding sequence is TGTGCCAGCAGGGACAGGGGACAACAGCCCCAGCATTTT.

As DNA, the CDR3 is TGTGCCATCAGTGAGTCACCGACCTACTACGAGCAGTACTTC. Translation gives CAISESPTYYEQYF. The chain recombines TRBV10-3 with TRBJ2-7; D is undetermined. Germline CDR1 ENHRY, CDR2 SYGVKD. V lost 0 bases and J lost 3, with 9 bases in between. CDR3 length equals 14 residues.

This chain connects TRBV4-3 to TRBJ2-3, with 7 nucleotides matching TRBD2. Germline V lookup: CDR1 LGHNA, CDR2 YSLEER. Losses at the gene ends were 1 base for V and 6 bases for J; bases not matched to a gene: 19. This CDR3 region has 19 residues. Here the CDR3 reads CASSQGEGLGRESSDTQYF. DNA of the CDR3: TGCGCCAGCAGCCAAGGGGAGGGACTCGGGCGGGAGTCGTCGGATACGCAGTATTTT.